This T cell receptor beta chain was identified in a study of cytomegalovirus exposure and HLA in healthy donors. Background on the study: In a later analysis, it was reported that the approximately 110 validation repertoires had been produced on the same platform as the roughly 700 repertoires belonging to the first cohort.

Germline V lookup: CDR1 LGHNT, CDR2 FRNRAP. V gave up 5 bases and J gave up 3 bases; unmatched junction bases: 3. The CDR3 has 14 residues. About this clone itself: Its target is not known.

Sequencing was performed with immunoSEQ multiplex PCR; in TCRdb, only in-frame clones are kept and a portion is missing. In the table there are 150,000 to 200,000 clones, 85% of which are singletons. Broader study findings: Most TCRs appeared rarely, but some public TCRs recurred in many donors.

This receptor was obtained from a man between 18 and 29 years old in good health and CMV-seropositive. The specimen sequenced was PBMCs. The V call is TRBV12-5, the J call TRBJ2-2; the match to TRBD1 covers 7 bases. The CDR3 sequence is CASGTGVDTGELFF. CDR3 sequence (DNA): TGTGCTAGTGGTACAGGGGTTGACACCGGGGAGCTGTTTTTT.